This T cell receptor (beta chain) appears in the sequencing data of a study of control samples from healthy donors and cancer patients. The CDR3 is 11 amino acids. The ends lost 4 bases at V and 10 bases at J; junction bases unmatched: 4. Germline V CDR1 and CDR2: SGHTA, FQGNSA. Generated by immunoSEQ multiplex PCR, the TCRdb table keeps only in-frame clones and is missing some. The repertoire holds tens of thousands of clones, with less than 95% as singletons. The TCR was taken from a man aged 25 to 45 in good health. The chain couples TRBV7-2 to TRBJ2-7; 7 nucleotides align to TRBD1. Sequences were obtained from blood. DNA of the CDR3: TGTGCCAGCAGCTCCGACAGGGCACAGTACTTC. This sequence encodes CASSSDRAQYF.